Listed below are T cell receptor beta chains from one sample, sequenced in a study of neoadjuvant nivolumab and ipilimumab in lung cancer. The repertoire was sequenced with immunoSEQ multiplex PCR; TCRdb's copy has only in-frame clones and lacks some. The sample lists approximately 31,000 clones, around nine tenths occurring once. The source was peripheral blood, collected after neoadjuvant nivolumab, alone or with ipilimumab, at or shortly before surgery. Receptors were obtained from an adult with non-small cell lung cancer. The CDR3 runs from the conserved cysteine through the conserved F or W. Each record gives: V gene, J gene, CDR3 protein.

V gene: TRBV29-1
J gene: TRBJ2-7
CDR3 protein: CSVQRGQGVEQYF

V gene: TRBV5-1
J gene: TRBJ1-5
CDR3 protein: CASRARFNSNQPQHF

V gene: TRBV7-8
J gene: TRBJ2-7
CDR3 protein: CASSLEDSFSYEQYF

V gene: TRBV20-1
J gene: TRBJ1-2
CDR3 protein: CSASDGYGYTF

V gene: TRBV2
J gene: TRBJ1-1
CDR3 protein: CASSGSAYNTEAFF

V gene: TRBV7-9
J gene: TRBJ2-3
CDR3 protein: CASSLGGYTTDTQYF

V gene: TRBV7-6
J gene: TRBJ2-2
CDR3 protein: CASSLGGGNLGLFF

V gene: TRBV9
J gene: TRBJ1-5
CDR3 protein: CASSVDGTGFQPQHF

V gene: TRBV9
J gene: TRBJ2-2
CDR3 protein: CASNQRGNTGELFF

V gene: TRBV5-1
J gene: TRBJ2-3
CDR3 protein: CASSLEARDTDTQYF

V gene: TRBV5-4
J gene: TRBJ2-4
CDR3 protein: CASSLGGQGANIQYF

V gene: TRBV25-1
J gene: TRBJ1-1
CDR3 protein: CASSEWAADGNTEAFF

V gene: TRBV5-1
J gene: TRBJ1-2
CDR3 protein: CASSPTGGVGYTF

V gene: TRBV6-6
J gene: TRBJ1-5
CDR3 protein: CASSSFDRKHQPQHF

V gene: TRBV25-1
J gene: TRBJ2-7
CDR3 protein: CASSPDRSDYEQYF

V gene: TRBV5-1
J gene: TRBJ2-1
CDR3 protein: CASSLAQGVGEQFF

V gene: TRBV14
J gene: TRBJ2-5
CDR3 protein: CASSQGLSGGGETQYF

V gene: TRBV5-1
J gene: TRBJ1-4
CDR3 protein: CASSLEDRDNEKLFF

V gene: TRBV7-2
J gene: TRBJ1-1
CDR3 protein: CASSTYGVTEAFF

V gene: TRBV5-1
J gene: TRBJ1-6
CDR3 protein: CASSLGTGVSPLHF

V gene: TRBV4-2
J gene: TRBJ2-7
CDR3 protein: CASSHGQGTYEQYF

V gene: TRBV5-6
J gene: TRBJ1-2
CDR3 protein: CASSRDRGYGYTF

V gene: TRBV2
J gene: TRBJ2-7
CDR3 protein: CASRTGGWEQYF

V gene: TRBV4-1
J gene: TRBJ2-7
CDR3 protein: CASSPTGDEQYF

V gene: TRBV7-2
J gene: TRBJ2-3
CDR3 protein: CASSLAPSGVTDTQYF

V gene: TRBV18
J gene: TRBJ1-4
CDR3 protein: CASSHSVAVATNEKLFF

V gene: TRBV18
J gene: TRBJ2-1
CDR3 protein: CASSPRGVGTGEQFF

V gene: TRBV4-3
J gene: TRBJ2-5
CDR3 protein: CASSQGVSRTQETQYF

V gene: TRBV9
J gene: TRBJ2-3
CDR3 protein: CASSVAGGQTSTDTQYF

V gene: TRBV6-1
J gene: TRBJ1-1
CDR3 protein: CASSERDSNTEAFF

V gene: TRBV7-9
J gene: TRBJ2-7
CDR3 protein: CASSLEYEQYF

V gene: TRBV4-1
J gene: TRBJ1-1
CDR3 protein: CASSVEMQGWTEAFF

V gene: TRBV4-1
J gene: TRBJ2-5
CDR3 protein: CASSPRGLETQYF

V gene: TRBV7-2
J gene: TRBJ2-5
CDR3 protein: CASSLSHMGLAGGETQYF

V gene: TRBV5-4
J gene: TRBJ2-3
CDR3 protein: CASSPGQGAYRTDTQYF

V gene: TRBV7-9
J gene: TRBJ2-7
CDR3 protein: CASSTTGGSYEQYF

V gene: TRBV4-2
J gene: TRBJ1-1
CDR3 protein: CASSQEGQGREAFF

V gene: TRBV2
J gene: TRBJ1-2
CDR3 protein: CASSGQGAVYGYTF

V gene: TRBV5-1
J gene: TRBJ2-1
CDR3 protein: CASSKGFMDYNEQFF

V gene: TRBV2
J gene: TRBJ1-6
CDR3 protein: CASTQTDRGGSPLHF

V gene: TRBV10-2
J gene: TRBJ2-7
CDR3 protein: CASSSGQGYEQYF

V gene: TRBV6-6
J gene: TRBJ1-6
CDR3 protein: CASSYPGIKPLHF

V gene: TRBV29-1
J gene: TRBJ1-1
CDR3 protein: CSVEPGGVEAFF

V gene: TRBV15
J gene: TRBJ1-5
CDR3 protein: CATRPGQGAQSNQPQHF

V gene: TRBV4-1
J gene: TRBJ2-3
CDR3 protein: CASKTGDTDTQYF

V gene: TRBV5-4
J gene: TRBJ1-2
CDR3 protein: CASRSLGENYGYTF